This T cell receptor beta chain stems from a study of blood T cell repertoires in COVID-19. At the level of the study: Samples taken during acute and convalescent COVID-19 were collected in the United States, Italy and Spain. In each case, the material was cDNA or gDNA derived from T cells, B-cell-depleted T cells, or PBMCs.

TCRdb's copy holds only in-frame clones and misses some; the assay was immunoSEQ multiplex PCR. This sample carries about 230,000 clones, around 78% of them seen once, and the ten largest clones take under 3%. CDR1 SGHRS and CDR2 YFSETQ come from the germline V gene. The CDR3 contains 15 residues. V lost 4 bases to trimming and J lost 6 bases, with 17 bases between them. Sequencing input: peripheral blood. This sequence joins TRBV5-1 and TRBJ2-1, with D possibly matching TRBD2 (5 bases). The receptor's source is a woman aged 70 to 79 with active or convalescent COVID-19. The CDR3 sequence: CASSPRVEGFNEQFF. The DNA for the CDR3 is TGCGCCAGCAGCCCGAGGGTAGAGGGTTTCAATGAGCAGTTCTTC.